These 30 T cell receptor beta chains were all obtained from the same sample, sequenced in a study of T cells in Graves' hyperthyroidism and ophthalmopathy. Researchers took RNA transcripts and amplified the TCR beta CDR3 regions from them. Primed by the HTBI set, a first-round RT-PCR was run on the TCR CDR3. MiXCR, run by TCRdb on the multiplex PCR reads, gives a single entry per CDR3 protein. Here the sample spans hundreds of thousands of distinct CDR3 sequences, approximately 25% being singletons. The sample taken for sequencing was blood. These receptors were collected from a woman aged 25 to 39 with Graves' ophthalmopathy.

The rearrangement joins TRBV18 to TRBJ1-1; D is ambiguous. Germline assignment: CDR1 KGHSH and CDR2 LQKENI. Between the trimmed V and J ends, which lost 4 bases and 1 base, there was a span of 4 bases. The CDR3 is made up of 12 amino acids. The CDR3 here is CASSRPNTEAFF. In DNA form, the CDR3 reads TGTGCCAGCTCACGACCGAACACTGAAGCTTTCTTT. The complete variable domain, with remaining parts taken from reference TRBV18 and TRBJ1-1, reads NAGVMQNPRHLVRRRGQEARLRCSPMKGHSHVYWYRQLPEEGLKFMVYLQKENIIDESGMPKERFSAEFPKEGPSILRIQQVVRGDSAAYFCASSRPNTEAFFGQGTRLTVV.

The V call is TRBV15, the J call TRBJ1-2, with 7 bases fitting TRBD1. Germline CDR1 LNHNV, CDR2 YYDKDF (reference sequence). This CDR3 spans 14 amino acids. With V trimmed by 0 bases and J by 6 bases, 4 bases remained unmatched. Written as DNA, the CDR3 is TGTGCCACCAGCAGAGACGACAGGGTTCATGGCTACACCTTC. Translating gives CATSRDDRVHGYTF.

The chain employs TRBV12-3 or TRBV12-4 and TRBJ1-2; no clear D gene. V lost 6 bases and J 8 bases, leaving 10 bases between the germline ends. CDR3 length: 11 amino acids. The CDR3 DNA sequence: TGTGCCAGCAGGGGGTTAAGGGGCTACACCTTC. Translating gives CASRGLRGYTF.

This clonotype was observed many times. The rearrangement joins TRBV20-1 to TRBJ1-1; D may be TRBD1 (5 bases). This CDR3 region has 17 residues. V was trimmed by 3 bases and J by 4 bases, leaving 24 bases between them. The germline CDR1 and CDR2 sequences are DFQATT and SNEGSKA (reference sequence). The CDR3 nucleotides are TGCAGTGCTAGTAACGTCCAGGGAGGTTTTGTGGGCACTGAAGCTTTCTTT. Amino acids: CSASNVQGGFVGTEAFF.

This clonotype was counted a few times. The chain carries TRBV6-1 and TRBJ1-5, with TRBD1 matching 7 bases. The V segment lost 9 bases and the J segment 5 bases; nucleotides outside the gene matches: 7. This CDR3 has 13 amino acids. Germline V gene sequence: CDR1 MNHNS, CDR2 SASEGT. The CDR3 here is CASDREIDQPQHF. The CDR3 DNA follows: TGTGCCAGTGACAGGGAGATTGATCAGCCCCAGCATTTT.

The J gene is TRBJ1-1, the V gene TRBV7-2, with no clear D. Germline lookup yields CDR1 SGHTA and CDR2 FQGNSA. CDR3 length: 13 amino acids. V gave up 1 base and J gave up 5 bases, with 8 bases separating them. The CDR3 sequence is CASSLDLWTEAFF. As DNA, the CDR3 is TGTGCCAGCAGCTTAGATTTGTGGACTGAAGCTTTCTTT.

CDR3 residues: CSVEQGKGYEQYF. The DNA for the CDR3 is TGCAGCGTCGAACAGGGGAAGGGCTACGAGCAGTACTTC. The chain combines TRBV29-1 with TRBJ2-7, with TRBD1 matching over 7 bases. Unmatched junction bases numbered 8, after V lost 6 bases and J lost 3 bases. The CDR3 has 13 residues. Germline V CDR1 and CDR2: SQVTM, ANQGSEA.

This clonotype was found many times. This chain joins TRBV20-1 and TRBJ2-7, with 12 bases fitting TRBD2. The germline gives CDR1 DFQATT, CDR2 SNEGSKA (reference sequence). This CDR3 spans 16 amino acids. V dropped 4 bases and J dropped 6; count of bases not matched to a gene: 13. CDR3 sequence reads: CSATYLGLAGYSEQYF. The CDR3 nucleotides read TGCAGTGCTACCTACCTAGGACTAGCGGGGTATAGCGAGCAGTACTTC.

The gene calls are TRBV7-9 and TRBJ2-7; no clear D gene. Germline V gives CDR1 SEHNR, CDR2 FQNEAQ (reference sequence). The CDR3 totals 11 residues. Between the trimmed V and J ends, which lost 5 bases and 6 bases, there was a span of 8 bases. CDR3 sequence reads: CASSTTIEQYF. The CDR3 DNA is TGTGCCAGCAGCACCACTATCGAGCAGTACTTC.

Many counts were recorded for this clonotype. The CDR3 loop reads CSARREGMDSPLHF. In DNA, the CDR3 is TGCAGTGCTAGAAGAGAAGGGATGGATTCACCCCTCCACTTT. This chain links TRBV20-1 with TRBJ1-6, with D hard to call. This CDR3 is built from 14 residues. CDR1 and CDR2 from the germline V gene are DFQATT and SNEGSKA (reference sequence). Deletions cut 2 bases from V and 8 bases from J, with 13 bases between.

There are many counts of this clonotype. In DNA form, the CDR3 reads TGTGCCAGCAGGAGGACTAGCGGGGGCCTAAACACCGGGGAGCTGTTTTTT. It translates to CASRRTSGGLNTGELFF. The chain recombines TRBV6-2 or TRBV6-3 with TRBJ2-2, with 13 bases identical to TRBD2. CDR3 length: 17 residues. The ends lost 6 bases at V and 2 bases at J; junction bases unmatched: 6. The germline V gene has CDR1 MNHEY and CDR2 SVGEGT.

V is TRBV19 and J is TRBJ2-6, with TRBD1 matching 10 bases. The V and J ends lost 5 bases and 2 bases, in that order; junction bases with no gene match: 6. The germline gives CDR1 LNHDA, CDR2 SQIVND (reference sequence). This CDR3 comprises 17 residues. The CDR3 loop reads CASSFRQGAPGANVLTF. For the CDR3, the DNA is TGTGCCAGTAGTTTCAGACAGGGGGCGCCTGGGGCCAACGTCCTGACTTTC. The full variable domain, rest sourced from reference TRBV19 and TRBJ2-6, is DGGITQSPKYLFRKEGQNVTLSCEQNLNHDAMYWYRQDPGQGLRLIYYSQIVNDFQKGDIAEGYSVSREKKESFPLTVTSAQKNPTAFYLCASSFRQGAPGANVLTFGAGSRLTVL.

The chain is built from TRBV28 and TRBJ2-5; TRBD2 might be the D (5 bases). The CDR3 spans 15 residues. Trimming took off 4 bases at V and 1 base at J, with 13 bases between the two ends. Germline V CDR1 and CDR2: MDHEN, SYDVKM. CDR3 sequence reads: CASSSSVGSQETQYF. The DNA for the CDR3 is TGTGCCAGCAGTTCGAGTGTGGGGAGCCAAGAGACCCAGTACTTC.

DNA of the CDR3: TGTGCCAGCAGTGACGGCAGGGCTGGGACCGGGGAGCTGTTTTTT. It yields the protein CASSDGRAGTGELFF. V is TRBV6-1 and J is TRBJ2-2, with D perhaps matching TRBD1 (5 bases). The CDR3 sequence is 15 residues long. Germline V lookup: CDR1 MNHNS, CDR2 SASEGT. Trimming removed 3 bases at V and 5 bases at J, with 13 bases between.

The chain is built from TRBV6-1 and TRBJ1-5; TRBD1 aligns across 9 bases. V gave up 10 bases and J gave up 6 bases; unmatched junction bases: 7. This CDR3 is built from 13 residues. CDR1 and CDR2 (germline): MNHNS, SASEGT. The CDR3 protein is CATKQGAGQPQHF. The CDR3 DNA reads as TGTGCCACCAAACAGGGGGCGGGTCAGCCCCAGCATTTT.

This clonotype was counted a single time. This sequence joins TRBV12-3 or TRBV12-4 and TRBJ2-5, with D perhaps matching TRBD2 (5 bases). Trimming stripped 5 bases from V and 13 bases from J, with 23 bases between. The CDR3 length is 14 residues. CDR3 bases: TGTGCCAGCAGTGTAGTCGGGATTCTGGAAGGGTGGTACTTC. Translated: CASSVVGILEGWYF.

The rearrangement uses TRBV6-1 and TRBJ2-7; 11 bases align to TRBD2. CDR3 length: 13 residues. J lost 6 bases, V lost 6 bases, and 4 bases had no gene match. The germline CDR1 and CDR2 sequences are MNHNS and SASEGT. The CDR3 DNA is TGTGCCAGCAGCATCGGGACTAGCGGCGAGCAGTACTTC. Its protein is CASSIGTSGEQYF.

This clonotype was seen at least ten times. The chain uses TRBV6-1 and TRBJ1-1; a weak D match, TRBD1 (5 bases). Germline values: CDR1 MNHNS, CDR2 SASEGT. The CDR3 covers 15 residues. V lost 5 bases, J lost 4 bases, and 17 bases lay in between. CDR3 amino acids: CASSQTTRGGTEAFF. DNA of the CDR3: TGTGCCAGCAGTCAAACAACCCGGGGGGGCACTGAAGCTTTCTTT.

This clonotype was seen ten or more times. This CDR3 reads CSARGGGGEQETQYF. DNA for the CDR3: TGCAGTGCTAGAGGGGGGGGCGGAGAACAAGAGACCCAGTACTTC. The J gene is TRBJ2-5, the V gene TRBV20-1; a possible D gene is TRBD2 (7 bases). V was trimmed by 1 base and J by 2 bases, leaving 14 bases between them. The CDR3 consists of 15 residues. CDR1 DFQATT and CDR2 SNEGSKA come from the germline V gene (reference sequence).

The rearrangement uses TRBV19 and TRBJ2-2, with D perhaps TRBD1 (5 bases). The V and J ends lost 7 bases and 1 base respectively, with 13 bases between them. The V gene's germline CDR1 is LNHDA and CDR2 SQIVND (reference sequence). The CDR3 covers 15 residues. CDR3 residues: CASKLGEQNTGELFF. The DNA for the CDR3 is TGTGCCAGTAAATTAGGGGAACAGAACACCGGGGAGCTGTTTTTT.

Ten or more counts support this clonotype. CDR3 DNA: TGTGCCAGCAGCCAAAAGGGACAGGGGACCTCTCTGGGGGCCAACGTCCTGACTTTC. As protein: CASSQKGQGTSLGANVLTF. The rearrangement joins TRBV11-1 to TRBJ2-6; 10 positions agree with TRBD1. The V and J ends lost 5 bases and 4 bases, in that order; junction bases with no gene match: 14. Germline V gene lookup returns CDR1 SGHAT and CDR2 FQDESV (reference sequence). This CDR3 spans 19 amino acids.

As regards this clonotype: The conserved closing phenylalanine or tryptophan is absent in this CDR3, likely reflecting a read error. The chain carries TRBV19 and TRBJ1-1; D uncertain. Germline CDR1 is LNHDA and CDR2 is SQIVND (reference sequence). This CDR3 comprises 13 residues. In DNA, the CDR3 is TGTGCCAGTACGCGACGGTCGAACTCTGAAGCTTTCTTG. Translated, it gives CASTRRSNSEAFL.

The rearrangement links TRBV27 to TRBJ2-7; D is unresolved. The CDR3 runs 13 residues. Germline V gene sequence: CDR1 MNHEY, CDR2 SMNVEV (reference sequence). Trimming took 8 bases from V and 2 from J, leaving 13 bases between them. The CDR3 coding sequence is TGTGCCAGCGGTTATGGCAGAGCCTACGAGCAGTACTTC. It specifies CASGYGRAYEQYF.

This clonotype was counted at least ten times. This sequence joins TRBV2 and TRBJ1-2; unclear D gene. V shed 5 bases and J shed 6 bases, with 7 bases lying between them. The CDR3 is 11 residues long. Germline CDR1 and CDR2: SNHLY and FYNNEI. The CDR3 DNA reads TGTGCCAGCAGTAACGGGCATGGCTACACCTTC. It encodes CASSNGHGYTF.

This clonotype was counted many times. The gene calls are TRBV2 and TRBJ1-1, with D possibly being TRBD1 (6 bases). In germline, CDR1 is SNHLY, CDR2 FYNNEI. CDR3 length equals 17 residues. V was trimmed by 0 bases and J by 4 bases, leaving 18 bases between them. CDR3: CASSEAIGGRVGTEAFF. DNA for the CDR3: TGTGCCAGCAGTGAAGCGATCGGGGGCCGTGTTGGCACTGAAGCTTTCTTT.

This clonotype was recorded a few times. The chain couples TRBV7-3 to TRBJ2-5; D not resolved. V shed 4 bases and J shed 5 bases, with 14 bases lying between them. The CDR3 totals 14 residues. Germline V CDR1 and CDR2: SGHTA, FQGTGA. CDR3: CASSSLGPGETQYF. As DNA, the CDR3 is TGTGCCAGCAGCTCCCTCGGCCCTGGGGAGACCCAGTACTTC.

This clonotype was detected ten times or more. The chain has TRBV24-1 and TRBJ2-5; 8 nucleotides align to TRBD1. CDR3 length equals 18 residues. Germline values: CDR1 KGHDR, CDR2 SFDVKD. V shed 2 bases, J shed 4 bases, and the junction held 14 bases outside the gene matches. CDR3 sequence (DNA): TGTGCCACCAGTGATTCCTTAAGACCGACAGGGGAACGAGAGACCCAGTACTTC. This encodes CATSDSLRPTGERETQYF.

A few counts support this clonotype. CDR3 in amino acids: CASSVAIIGAEDTPNYGYTF. CDR3 DNA: TGTGCCAGCAGCGTAGCTATCATCGGGGCAGAGGACACCCCTAACTATGGCTACACCTTC. V is TRBV9 and J is TRBJ1-2; tentative D call: TRBD1 (5 bases). Trimming removed 0 bases at V and 0 bases at J, with 24 bases between. The CDR3 has 20 residues. The V gene's germline CDR1 is SGDLS and CDR2 YYNGEE.

This clonotype was counted a few times. CDR3: CATRLAGPYEQYF. DNA for the CDR3: TGTGCCACAAGACTAGCGGGGCCCTACGAGCAGTACTTC. The chain recombines TRBV28 with TRBJ2-7, with 11 bases lining up with TRBD2. Trimming removed 10 bases from V and 2 bases from J; junction bases left unmatched: 4. Germline values: CDR1 MDHEN, CDR2 SYDVKM. The length of the CDR3 is 13 residues.

A few counts support this clonotype. The V call is TRBV20-1, the J call TRBJ1-6, with unresolved D. With 0 bases removed from V and 6 bases from J, the gap between germline ends came to 9 bases. Germline CDR1 DFQATT, CDR2 SNEGSKA (reference sequence). The CDR3 runs 14 residues. The CDR3 DNA reads TGCAGTGCTAGAGATGGGCAGGCTAATTCACCCCTCCACTTT. Translated, it gives CSARDGQANSPLHF.